This TCR beta chain derives from a study of T cell responses to AZD1222 COVID-19 vaccine. In regard to this clone: Its specificity is unknown.

The study, taken as a whole, reports: In the spike-specific TCR repertoire, nearly half reportedly target unmutated variant regions.

This CDR3 has 15 residues. CDR1 is MNHNS, CDR2 SASEGT, per germline. V was shortened by 2 bases and J by 6 bases, with 15 bases between the two germline ends. Profiled with immunoSEQ multiplex PCR; TCRdb holds only in-frame clones, not every one. The sample lists roughly 140,000 clones, roughly 89% occurring once. The source is an adult in good health. The chain links TRBV6-1 to TRBJ2-3, with D uncertain. The sequences come from peripheral blood, collected on day 0 of AZD1222 vaccination. CDR3 protein: CASSEMRRRTDTQYF. The CDR3 nucleotides read TGTGCCAGCAGTGAAATGCGTCGGAGAACGGATACGCAGTATTTT.